Sequencing of this TCR beta chain was carried out in a study of Ad26.COV2.S vaccination and SARS-CoV-2 variants. In the study overall: A COV1001 Ad26.COV2.S trial-arm participant provided the sample.

Comment on this clone: Its antigen is still unknown.

Treatment of the sample: about 20 received Ad26.COV2.S at low or high dose, single or two shots; 5 received placebo; per-sample allocation not given. Collection of the samples took place on day 63 after the first injection of vaccine or placebo. Donation came from an adult in Boston who was aged 18-55 years. Vaccination used an Ad26 vector expressing Wuhan-strain SARS-CoV-2 spike. This CDR3 contains 10 residues. Germline assignment: CDR1 KGHSH and CDR2 LQKENI. The V and J ends lost 5 bases and 6 bases respectively, with 2 bases between them. TCRdb keeps only in-frame clones here, not all; method: immunoSEQ multiplex PCR. The sample comprises roughly 300,000 clones, less than 90% of which are singletons, and about 10% rests with the top ten. Findings and limits, study-wide: There was a possibility that the TCR breadth and depth analyses underestimated total T cell responses.

This receptor was obtained from a person between 18 and 65 years old who received the Ad26.COV2.S COVID-19 vaccine or a placebo. The specimen was peripheral blood, collected in a trial of Ad26.COV2.S vaccine versus placebo. J is TRBJ2-1 and V is TRBV18; D ambiguous. The CDR3 region has the DNA TGTGCCAGCTCAGGCAATGAGCAGTTCTTC. Protein: CASSGNEQFF.